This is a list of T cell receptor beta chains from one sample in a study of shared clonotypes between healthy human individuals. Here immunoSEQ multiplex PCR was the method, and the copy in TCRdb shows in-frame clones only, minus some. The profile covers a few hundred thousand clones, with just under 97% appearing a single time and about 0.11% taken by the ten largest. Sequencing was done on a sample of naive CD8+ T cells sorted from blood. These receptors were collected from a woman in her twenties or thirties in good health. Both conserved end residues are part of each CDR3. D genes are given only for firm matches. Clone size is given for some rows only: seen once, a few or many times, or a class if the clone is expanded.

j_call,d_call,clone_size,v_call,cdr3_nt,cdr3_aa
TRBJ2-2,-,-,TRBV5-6,TGTGCCAGCAGCTTGGTGGGCGCCGGGGAGCTGTTTTTT,CASSLVGAGELFF
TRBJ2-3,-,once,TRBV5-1,TGCGCCAGCAGCTTGGCCAAGGTCGGAGGGAGCACAGATACGCAGTATTTT,CASSLAKVGGSTDTQYF
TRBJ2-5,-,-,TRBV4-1,TGCGCCAGCAGCCCCGATCTTGAGGAGACCCAGTACTTC,CASSPDLEETQYF
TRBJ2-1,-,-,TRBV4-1,TGCGCCAGCAGCCAAGGTCTCGTTAAGGGGAGTCGAGATGAGCAGTTCTTC,CASSQGLVKGSRDEQFF
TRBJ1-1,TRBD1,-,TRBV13,TGTGCCAGCAGCTTGGGACAGGGGAACACTGAAGCTTTCTTT,CASSLGQGNTEAFF
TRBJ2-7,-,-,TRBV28,TGTGCCAGTCTCCGTGACCCGATCTCCTACGAGCAGTACTTC,CASLRDPISYEQYF
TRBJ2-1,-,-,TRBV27,TGTGCCAGCAGTCCCCTCCTCGAGGTGAATGAGCAGTTCTTC,CASSPLLEVNEQFF
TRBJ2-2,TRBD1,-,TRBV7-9,TGTGCCAGCACCCACCCGAACAGGGGTCTAAACACCGGGGAGCTGTTTTTT,CASTHPNRGLNTGELFF
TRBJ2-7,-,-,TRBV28,TGTGCCAGCAGTCTCCTCTTTGGCTACGAGCAGTACTTC,CASSLLFGYEQYF
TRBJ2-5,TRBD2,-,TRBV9,TGTGCCAGCAGCGGGGAGGGAGGTCCGGAGACCCAGTACTTC,CASSGEGGPETQYF
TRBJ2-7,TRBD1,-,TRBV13,TGTGCCAGCAGCGCCGGACAGGGAGGATACGAGCAGTACTTC,CASSAGQGGYEQYF
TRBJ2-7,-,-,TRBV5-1,TGCGCCAGCAGCTCAGGTCTCTTGTCCTACGAGCAGTACTTC,CASSSGLLSYEQYF
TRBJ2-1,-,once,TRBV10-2,TGCGCCAGCAGTGAGTCAACTACGTTCTACAATGAGCAGTTCTTC,CASSESTTFYNEQFF
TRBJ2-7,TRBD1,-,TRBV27,TGTGCCAGCAGCTACCACCGCCCGGGACAGGGAACCTACGAGCAGTACTTC,CASSYHRPGQGTYEQYF
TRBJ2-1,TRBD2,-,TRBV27,TGTGCCAGCAGTCCTGGGACTAGCGGCCTCAATGAGCAGTTCTTC,CASSPGTSGLNEQFF
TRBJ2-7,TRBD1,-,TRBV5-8,TGTGCCAGCACCCCCCCTACAGACAGGGTTATGTCCTACGAGCAGTACTTC,CASTPPTDRVMSYEQYF
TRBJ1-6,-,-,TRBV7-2,TGTGCCAGCAGCCCGATCGGGGGACGTTCACCCCTCCACTTT,CASSPIGGRSPLHF
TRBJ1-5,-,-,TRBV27,TGTGCCAGCAGGCCCGGGACGGCCGGGCCCCAGCATTTT,CASRPGTAGPQHF
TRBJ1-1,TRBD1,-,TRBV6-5,TGTGCCAGCAGTTCCGACAGGGGGACTGAAGCTTTCTTT,CASSSDRGTEAFF
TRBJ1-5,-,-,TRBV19,TGTGCCAGCCAAGGACACCTAAATCAGCCCCAGCATTTT,CASQGHLNQPQHF
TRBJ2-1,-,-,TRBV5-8,TGTGCCAGCTTGGAAGGGGACAACAATGAGCAGTTCTTC,CASLEGDNNEQFF
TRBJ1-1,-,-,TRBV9,TGTGCCAGCAGCGTAGTTGGGTCTGAAGCTTTCTTT,CASSVVGSEAFF
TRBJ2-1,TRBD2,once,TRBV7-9,TGTGCCAGCAGCCCAGGGACTAGAGCCTACAATGAGCAGTTCTTC,CASSPGTRAYNEQFF
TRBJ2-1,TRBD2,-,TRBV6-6,TGTGCCAGCAGAGGACTAGCGAGCGAGCAGTTCTTC,CASRGLASEQFF
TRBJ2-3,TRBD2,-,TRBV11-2,TGTGCCAGCAGCTCCCGAGCGGGAGAAAAGGCAGATACGCAGTATTTT,CASSSRAGEKADTQYF
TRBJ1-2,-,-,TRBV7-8,TGTGCCAGCAGCTCCGGGACGGCCTATGGCTACACCTTC,CASSSGTAYGYTF
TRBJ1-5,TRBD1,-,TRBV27,TGTGCCAGCAGTATCCGACAGGGGAATCAGCCCCAGCATTTT,CASSIRQGNQPQHF
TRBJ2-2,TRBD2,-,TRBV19,TGTGCCAGTAGCGGGGTACTAGCGGGGACCACAGCGAACACCGGGGAGCTGTTTTTT,CASSGVLAGTTANTGELFF
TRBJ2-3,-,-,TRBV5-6,TGTGCCAGCATGTTTAACTCTTTCACAGATACGCAGTATTTT,CASMFNSFTDTQYF
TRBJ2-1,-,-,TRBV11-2,TGTGCCAGCAGCGGCCCCACTAGCTCCCTATCTAGCTCCTACAATGAGCAGTTCTTC,CASSGPTSSLSSSYNEQFF
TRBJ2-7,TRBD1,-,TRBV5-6,TGTGCCAGCAGTCGGGACAGGGACTGGTACGAGCAGTACTTC,CASSRDRDWYEQYF
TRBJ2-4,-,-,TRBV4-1,TGCGCCAGCAGCCAGAGTCAGAGGAGTGCCAAAAACATTCAGTACTTC,CASSQSQRSAKNIQYF
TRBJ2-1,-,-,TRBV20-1,TGCAGTGCTAGTGACAATGAGCAGTTCTTC,CSASDNEQFF
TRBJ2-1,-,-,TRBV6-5,TGTGCCAGCAGCCACGGACAGAGCTCCTACAATGAGCAGTTCTTC,CASSHGQSSYNEQFF
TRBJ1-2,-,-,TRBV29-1,TGCAGCGTTGAGCGGATGGAATATGGCTACACCTTC,CSVERMEYGYTF
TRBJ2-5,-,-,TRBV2,TGTGCCAGCAGTGGGGCAGGGACCGAAGAGACCCAGTACTTC,CASSGAGTEETQYF
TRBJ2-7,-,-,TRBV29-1,TGCAGCGTTCAGGGGGGAGTCTTGGATTACGAGCAGTACTTC,CSVQGGVLDYEQYF
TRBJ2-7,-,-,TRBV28,TGTGCCAGCAGGAAAAGGGCGGCGGTAGGCTCCTACGAGCAGTACTTC,CASRKRAAVGSYEQYF
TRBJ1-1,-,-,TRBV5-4,TGTGCCAGCAGCTTGGGGGGAAGAAACACTGAAGCTTTCTTT,CASSLGGRNTEAFF
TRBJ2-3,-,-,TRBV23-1,TGCGCCAGCAGTCATTGGGGGAGCACAGATACGCAGTATTTT,CASSHWGSTDTQYF
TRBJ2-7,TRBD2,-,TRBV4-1,TGCGCCAGCAGCCTGCGGGAGTCGTACGAGCAGTACTTC,CASSLRESYEQYF
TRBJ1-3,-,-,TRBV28,TGTGCCAGCAGCAAGGACGTCTCTGGAAACACCATATATTTT,CASSKDVSGNTIYF
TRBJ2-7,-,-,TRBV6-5,TGTGCCAGATCAGGGATCCCCAGGGTTTACGAGCAGTACTTC,CARSGIPRVYEQYF
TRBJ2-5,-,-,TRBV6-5,TGTGCCAGCAGTTACCGAAACGCCCCCCTGGACTTC,CASSYRNAPLDF
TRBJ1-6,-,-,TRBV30,TGTGCCTGGTCTTGGGCAGCGGATAATTCACCCCTCCACTTT,CAWSWAADNSPLHF
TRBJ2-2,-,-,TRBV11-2,TGTGCCAGCAGCTTGACCGGGGAGCTGTTTTTT,CASSLTGELFF
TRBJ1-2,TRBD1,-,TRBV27,TGTGCCAGCAGCTTGACAGGGGCCGTCTATGGCTACACCTTC,CASSLTGAVYGYTF
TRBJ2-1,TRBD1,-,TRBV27,TGTGCCAGCAGTTTATACAGGGGCTCCTACAATGAGCAGTTCTTC,CASSLYRGSYNEQFF